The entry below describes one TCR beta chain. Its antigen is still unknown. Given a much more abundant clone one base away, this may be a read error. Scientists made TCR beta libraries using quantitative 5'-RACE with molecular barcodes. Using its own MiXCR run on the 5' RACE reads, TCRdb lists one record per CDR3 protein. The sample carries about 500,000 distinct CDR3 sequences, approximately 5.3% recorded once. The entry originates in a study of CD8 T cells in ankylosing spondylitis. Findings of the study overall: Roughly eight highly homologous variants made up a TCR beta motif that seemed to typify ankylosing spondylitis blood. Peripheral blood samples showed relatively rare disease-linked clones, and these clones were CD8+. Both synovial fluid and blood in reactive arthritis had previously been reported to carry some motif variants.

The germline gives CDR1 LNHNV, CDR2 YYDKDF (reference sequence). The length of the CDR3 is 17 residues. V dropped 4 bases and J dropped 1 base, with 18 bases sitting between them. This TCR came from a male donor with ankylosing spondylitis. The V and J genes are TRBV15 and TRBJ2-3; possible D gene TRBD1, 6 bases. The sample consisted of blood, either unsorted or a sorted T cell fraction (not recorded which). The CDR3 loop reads CATSMKGHRGGTDTQYF. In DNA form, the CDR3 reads TGTGCCACCAGCATGAAGGGACACCGGGGAGGCACAGATACGCAGTATTTT. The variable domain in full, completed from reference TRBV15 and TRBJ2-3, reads DAMVIQNPRYQVTQFGKPVTLSCSQTLNHNVMYWYQQKSSQAPKLLFHYYDKDFNNEADTPDNFQSRRPNTSFCFLDIRSPGLGDTAMYLCATSMKGHRGGTDTQYFGPGTRLTVL.